This TCR beta chain is from a study of shared clonotypes between healthy human individuals. Across the whole study: CD4 naive and CD4 memory each took three plates per donor, while CD8 naive took two and CD8 memory one.

Sorted-subset replicate PCR reactions contained 200 to 250 ng DNA, corresponding to about 30,000 T cell genomes. Sequencing was performed with immunoSEQ multiplex PCR; in TCRdb, only in-frame clones are kept and a portion is missing. The data contain about 1.1 million clones, around 78% of them singletons. General study points: Shared clonotypes: about 4.6% naive CD4, around 3.4% naive CD8, around 2.2% memory CD4, 0.4% to 0.5% memory CD8. Rarefaction showed sorted-subset sequencing was incomplete despite large depth.

The V gene lost 4 bases and the J gene lost 2 bases, with 12 bases spanning the gap. The CDR3 extends over 14 amino acids. CDR1 and CDR2 (germline): SGHKS, YYEKEE (reference sequence). This clone appeared a single time. Its antigen is unknown. The sample was memory CD4+ T cells from PBMCs. The sample's subset: CD45RA-negative fraction. This rearrangement joins TRBV5-5 to TRBJ2-5, with D maybe TRBD2 (6 bases). The TCR was taken from a man aged 18 to 35 in good health. Some clones in this sample may be carry-over from other donors' samples. The CDR3 DNA reads TGTGCCAGCAGCCGGACGGGGGTTCAAGAGACCCAGTACTTC. This translates into CASSRTGVQETQYF.